Reported below is one T cell receptor beta chain. The antigen is unknown. This CDR3 comprises 13 residues. V was shortened by 5 bases and J by 1 base, with 8 bases between the two germline ends. In germline, CDR1 is MDHEN, CDR2 SYDVKM. The sample comes from a study of T cell responses to AZD1222 COVID-19 vaccine. Findings and caveats of the study: Clonal diversity was possibly underestimated, and the donors were mostly white British, with more females.

Repertoires were generated with immunoSEQ multiplex PCR, while TCRdb's copy carries only in-frame clones and drops some. The sample lists 150,000 to 160,000 clones; 85% to 95% were seen once. The source was peripheral blood, collected 28 days after the second AZD1222 dose. This TCR came from an adult who received the AZD1222 COVID-19 vaccine. The chain couples TRBV28 to TRBJ1-1; D not resolved. The CDR3 region is CASSLPRNTEAFF. Here the CDR3 DNA reads TGTGCCAGCAGTCTGCCGCGGAACACTGAAGCTTTCTTT.